The source of this T cell receptor beta chain is a study of neoadjuvant nivolumab and ipilimumab in lung cancer. For the study at large: The combination arm added day-1 ipilimumab 1 mg/kg to nivolumab 3 mg/kg on days 1, 15, 29. Overall study results and limits: Resected-tumor TCR richness correlated positively with pretherapy blood richness.

CDR3 length: 15 residues. J gave up 4 bases and V 3 bases, and 4 bases lay outside the gene matches. The germline gives CDR1 SGHRS, CDR2 YFSETQ. A word on this clone: Its antigen is unknown.

Clones were sequenced by immunoSEQ multiplex PCR, and TCRdb holds only the in-frame ones, with some missing. The sample consists of more than 3,000 clones, roughly 85% of them appearing once. The receptor's source is an adult with non-small cell lung cancer. Source: tumor tissue, taken after neoadjuvant nivolumab, alone or with ipilimumab, at or shortly before surgery. The chain combines TRBV5-1 with TRBJ2-3; 11 nucleotides align to TRBD2. CDR3 amino acids: CASSSTSGSADTQYF. The CDR3 coding sequence is TGCGCCAGCAGCTCCACTAGCGGGAGCGCAGATACGCAGTATTTT.